Shown below are 19 T cell receptor beta chains from a single sample sequenced in a study of early T cells in non-severe SARS-CoV-2 infection. TCRdb re-derived calls from the 5' RACE reads in MiXCR, one entry per CDR3 protein. The table has 75,000 to 100,000 distinct CDR3 sequences, around 15% seen once. The sequenced material came from whole blood. Receptors were obtained from an adult who was a healthcare worker with PCR-confirmed SARS-CoV-2 infection or an uninfected control (not recorded which).

The V gene is TRBV27, the J gene TRBJ1-3; the D is unclear. V dropped 2 bases and J dropped 0 bases, with 5 bases sitting between them. The CDR3 is 14 residues long. Per germline, CDR1 MNHEY and CDR2 SMNVEV (reference sequence). DNA of the CDR3: TGTGCCAGCAGTTTAATTCCCTCTGGAAACACCATATATTTT. Its translation: CASSLIPSGNTIYF.

There are many counts of this clonotype. The chain joins TRBV12-3 or TRBV12-4 to TRBJ1-2, with TRBD1 identical over 10 bases. Trimming cost V 5 bases and J 3 bases; bases outside gene matches: 3. The CDR3 covers 14 residues. CDR3 in amino acids: CASSPGQGYYGYTF. CDR3 bases: TGTGCCAGCAGTCCGGGACAGGGGTACTATGGCTACACCTTC.

This clonotype has a handful of counts. CDR3 sequence reads: CAWSLAPGTEAFF. The CDR3 DNA reads as TGTGCCTGGAGCCTCGCTCCGGGAACTGAAGCTTTCTTT. The V and J genes are TRBV30 and TRBJ1-1, with no clear D. Trimming left V 3 bases short and J 5 bases short, with 13 bases between. The CDR3 is made up of 13 amino acids. From germline, CDR1 is GTSNPN and CDR2 SVGIG (reference sequence).

This clonotype has a handful of counts. The chain has TRBV7-9 and TRBJ2-1; unclear D gene. Germline assignment: CDR1 SEHNR and CDR2 FQNEAQ (reference sequence). This CDR3 region has 15 residues. The germline V and J ends were trimmed by 2 bases and 1 base, with 9 bases remaining between them. The CDR3 loop is CASSLRQASYNEQFF. The CDR3 region has the DNA TGTGCCAGCAGCTTACGGCAGGCTTCCTACAATGAGCAGTTCTTC.

This clonotype was observed a few times. The CDR3 loop is CASSSRILYEQYF. Written as DNA, the CDR3 is TGTGCCAGCAGTTCCCGGATCCTCTACGAGCAGTACTTC. This chain links TRBV6-5 with TRBJ2-7, with unresolved D. Germline V gives CDR1 MNHEY, CDR2 SVGAGI. The CDR3 extends over 13 amino acids. Trimming cost V 4 bases and J 3 bases, with 10 bases left between them.

This clonotype occurred a few times. The chain recombines TRBV7-2 with TRBJ1-5; 9 nucleotides line up with TRBD1. CDR3 length: 17 amino acids. J was trimmed by 3 bases and V by 5 bases; bases with no gene match: 11. Germline V gene data show CDR1 as SGHTA and CDR2 as FQGNSA. The CDR3 region has the DNA TGTGCCAGCAGCCTTAATTACAGGGGGCAGACCAATCAGCCCCAGCATTTT. Translating gives CASSLNYRGQTNQPQHF.

The chain is built from TRBV7-8 and TRBJ2-5; weak D call: TRBD2 (5 bases). There are 14 residues in the CDR3. Trimming removed 9 bases at V and 1 base at J, with 15 bases between. Germline V CDR1 and CDR2: SGHVS, FQNEAQ. CDR3 residues: CASTGGSSQETQYF. As DNA, the CDR3 is TGTGCCAGTACCGGAGGCTCAAGCCAAGAGACCCAGTACTTC.

This clonotype was picked up a small number of times. This chain joins TRBV4-1 and TRBJ2-7; maybe TRBD2 (5 bases). V dropped 7 bases and J dropped 1 base, with 17 bases sitting between them. CDR1 and CDR2 (germline): MGHRA, YSYEKL. This CDR3 has 15 residues. CDR3 in amino acids: CASKLFNEGSYEQYF. The DNA of the CDR3 is TGCGCCAGCAAACTTTTCAACGAGGGATCCTACGAGCAGTACTTC.

The gene calls are TRBV7-9 and TRBJ2-7; D is possibly TRBD1 (6 bases). CDR3 length: 13 residues. The germline V gene has CDR1 SEHNR and CDR2 FQNEAQ (reference sequence). V shed 2 bases and J shed 6 bases, with 11 bases lying between them. CDR3 DNA sequence: TGTGCCAGCAGCTTATCAGGGGCAGGCGAGCAGTACTTC. Its translation is CASSLSGAGEQYF.

The chain recombines TRBV5-6 with TRBJ1-5; TRBD1 aligns across 7 bases. The ends lost 2 bases at V and 3 bases at J; junction bases unmatched: 5. Germline lookup yields CDR1 SGHDT and CDR2 YYEEEE. The CDR3 is 15 residues long. The DNA of the CDR3 is TGTGCCAGCAGCTTCCAGGGGGTCTACAATCAGCCCCAGCATTTT. This codes for CASSFQGVYNQPQHF.

The rearrangement links TRBV10-3 to TRBJ1-2, with D possibly being TRBD1 (5 bases). V was trimmed by 7 bases and J by 6 bases, leaving 15 bases between them. The CDR3 consists of 13 residues. Germline assignment: CDR1 ENHRY and CDR2 SYGVKD. Here the CDR3 reads CAITRSRENGYTF. The CDR3 coding sequence is TGTGCCATCACCCGGTCCAGGGAAAATGGCTACACCTTC.

V usage is TRBV29-1 and J usage is TRBJ1-2, with a possible D match to TRBD1 (5 bases). Per the germline V gene, CDR1 is SQVTM and CDR2 is ANQGSEA. This CDR3 is 11 amino acids long. V was shortened by 5 bases and J by 5 bases, with 9 bases between the two germline ends. CDR3 sequence reads: CSVRGRYGYTF. DNA for the CDR3: TGCAGCGTTCGGGGGAGGTATGGCTACACCTTC.

The rearrangement links TRBV5-1 to TRBJ2-2; D is uncertain. This CDR3 spans 15 amino acids. Per germline, CDR1 SGHRS and CDR2 YFSETQ. V was trimmed by 2 bases and J by 7 bases, leaving 15 bases between them. CDR3 amino acids: CASSFRLGGVGELFF. DNA for the CDR3: TGCGCCAGCAGCTTTCGGCTAGGTGGAGTCGGGGAGCTGTTTTTT.

V usage is TRBV7-9 and J usage is TRBJ2-1; 8 bases are a match to TRBD2. The CDR3 runs to 16 residues. CDR1 and CDR2 (germline): SEHNR, FQNEAQ (reference sequence). The junction had 7 bases not matched to a gene; V was cut back by 2 bases and J by 4 bases. This CDR3 is CASSLNWVAGYNEQFF. The CDR3 DNA sequence: TGTGCCAGCAGCTTAAATTGGGTAGCGGGATACAATGAGCAGTTCTTC.

In this sample, this clonotype turned up many times. J is TRBJ2-2 and V is TRBV15; D not certain. The length of the CDR3 is 13 residues. Looked up from germline, CDR1 is LNHNV and CDR2 is YYDKDF (reference sequence). Trimming shortened V by 2 bases and J by 5 bases, and 6 bases separated the two germline ends. In nucleotides, the CDR3 is TGTGCCACCAGCAGACTGGGTACCGGGGAGCTGTTTTTT. It translates to CATSRLGTGELFF.

This chain uses TRBV29-1 with TRBJ2-7, with 8 bases that match TRBD1. Per germline, CDR1 SQVTM and CDR2 ANQGSEA. V lost 3 bases and J lost 6; bases outside the gene matches: 10. This CDR3 region has 14 residues. CDR3 region: CSVEPGQDASEQYF. CDR3 sequence (DNA): TGCAGCGTTGAGCCGGGACAGGACGCCTCCGAGCAGTACTTC.

This clonotype was recorded at least ten times. V is TRBV20-1 and J is TRBJ2-7, with D unclear. The CDR3 loop spans 14 amino acids. Trimming shortened V by 5 bases and J by 2 bases, and 16 bases separated the two germline ends. Germline assignment: CDR1 DFQATT and CDR2 SNEGSKA (reference sequence). In nucleotides, the CDR3 is TGCAGTGCTCCCACGCCCGACAACCCCTACGAGCAGTACTTC. Protein sequence: CSAPTPDNPYEQYF.

The chain links TRBV20-1 to TRBJ1-2, with 9 bases aligning to TRBD1. Germline values: CDR1 DFQATT, CDR2 SNEGSKA (reference sequence). V gave up 5 bases and J gave up 5 bases; unmatched junction bases: 0. This CDR3 comprises 11 residues. CDR3 bases: TGCAGTGCTGGACAGGGGTATGGCTACACCTTC. It specifies CSAGQGYGYTF.

V is TRBV12-3 or TRBV12-4 and J is TRBJ2-1; a possible D gene is TRBD2 (6 bases). CDR3 length equals 15 residues. V was cut by 7 bases and J by 7 bases, with 20 bases left in between. The CDR3 sequence is CASTGGAYGVNEQFF. The CDR3 region has the DNA TGTGCCAGCACTGGCGGGGCTTATGGGGTGAATGAGCAGTTCTTC.